This T cell receptor (beta chain) was captured by sequencing in a study of radiotherapy plus CTLA-4 blockade in lung cancer. Study summary: Objective responses were recorded in 15% to 20% of patients, with disease control recorded in approximately 32%. General study results and limits: After treatment with radiotherapy plus ipilimumab, TCR clones that came from the tumor expanded in blood.

Participants had chemo-refractory metastatic non-small-cell lung cancer and were treated with focal radiation plus ipilimumab CTLA-4 blockade. Only in-frame clones appear in the TCRdb table, and some are missing; sequencing was by immunoSEQ multiplex PCR. This table holds 50,000 to 65,000 clones, about 76% found once. This clone was found once. What it recognizes is unknown. Per the germline V gene, CDR1 is SGHVS and CDR2 is FQNEAQ. V shed 5 bases and J shed 6 bases, with 13 bases lying between them. The CDR3 runs 13 residues. This sequence was found in a human donor with non-small cell lung cancer who had a complete response to radiotherapy plus ipilimumab. This sample comprised peripheral blood, obtained from a patient treated with radiotherapy plus ipilimumab. The J gene is TRBJ1-1, the V gene TRBV7-8, with D tentatively TRBD1 (6 bases). In DNA form, the CDR3 reads TGTGCCAGCAGCCTCCGGGGGGCCGCTGAAGCTTTCTTT. Amino acids: CASSLRGAAEAFF.